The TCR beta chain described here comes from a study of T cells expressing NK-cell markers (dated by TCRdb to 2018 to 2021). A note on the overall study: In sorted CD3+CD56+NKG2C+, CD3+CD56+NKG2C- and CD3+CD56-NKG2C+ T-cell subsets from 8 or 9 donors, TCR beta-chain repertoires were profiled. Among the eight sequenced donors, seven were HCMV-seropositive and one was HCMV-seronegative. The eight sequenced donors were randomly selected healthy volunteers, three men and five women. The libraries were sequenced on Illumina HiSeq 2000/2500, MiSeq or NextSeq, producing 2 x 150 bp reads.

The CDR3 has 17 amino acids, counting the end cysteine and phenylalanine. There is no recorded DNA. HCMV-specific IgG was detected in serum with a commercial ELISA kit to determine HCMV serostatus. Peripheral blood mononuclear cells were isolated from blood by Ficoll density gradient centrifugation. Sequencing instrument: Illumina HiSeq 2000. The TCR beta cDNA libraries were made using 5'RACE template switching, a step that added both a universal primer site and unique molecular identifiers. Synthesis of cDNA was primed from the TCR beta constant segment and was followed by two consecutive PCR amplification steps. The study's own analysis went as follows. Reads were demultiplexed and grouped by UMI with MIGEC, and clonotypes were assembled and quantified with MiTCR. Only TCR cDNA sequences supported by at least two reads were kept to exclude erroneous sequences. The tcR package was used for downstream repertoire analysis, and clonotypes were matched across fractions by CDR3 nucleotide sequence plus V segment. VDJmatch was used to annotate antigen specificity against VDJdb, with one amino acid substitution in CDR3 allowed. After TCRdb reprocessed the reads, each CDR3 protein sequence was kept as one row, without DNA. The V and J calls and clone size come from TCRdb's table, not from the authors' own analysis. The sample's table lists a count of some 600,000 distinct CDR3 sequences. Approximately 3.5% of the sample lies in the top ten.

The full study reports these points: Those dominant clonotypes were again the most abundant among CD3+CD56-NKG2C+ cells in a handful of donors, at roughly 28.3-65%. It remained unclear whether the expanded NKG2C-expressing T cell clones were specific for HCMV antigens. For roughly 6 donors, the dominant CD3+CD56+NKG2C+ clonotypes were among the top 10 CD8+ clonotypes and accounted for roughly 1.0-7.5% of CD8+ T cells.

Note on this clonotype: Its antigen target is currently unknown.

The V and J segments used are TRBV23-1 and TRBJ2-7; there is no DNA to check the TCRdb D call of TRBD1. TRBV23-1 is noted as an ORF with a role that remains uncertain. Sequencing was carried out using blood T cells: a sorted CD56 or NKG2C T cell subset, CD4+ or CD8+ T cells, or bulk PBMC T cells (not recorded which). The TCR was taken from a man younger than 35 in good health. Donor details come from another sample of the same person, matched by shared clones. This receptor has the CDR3 CASIEGLAFLCPYEQYF.